This TCR beta chain was sequenced in a study of blood T cell repertoires in COVID-19. In the study overall: The analysed material was cDNA or gDNA that came from T cells, B-cell-depleted T cells, or PBMCs.

Per the authors' pipeline: Nucleated cell number was recorded as an estimate derived from reference gene primer amplification. The data were produced by immunoSEQ multiplex PCR, yet TCRdb's version contains in-frame clones alone and is incomplete. That table gives V, J and clone size, and the DNA gave D and trimming. The top ten hold 3.8% of the sample, which has a few hundred thousand clones, 80% to 90% seen once. In germline, CDR1 is ENHRY, CDR2 SYGVKD. The V end was cut by 9 bases, the J end by 4 bases, with 11 bases between. CDR3 length: 12 amino acids. Enrollees, about 18 to 90 years old, lived in roughly 24 US areas.

Sequenced: PBMCs or T cells enriched from blood (not recorded which). This chain uses TRBV10-3 with TRBJ2-3, with D possibly matching TRBD2 (6 bases). This receptor was obtained from a woman aged 40 to 50 with acute COVID-19. CDR3 residues: CAIGGPADTQYF. CDR3 DNA sequence: TGTGCCATTGGAGGGCCCGCAGATACGCAGTATTTT.